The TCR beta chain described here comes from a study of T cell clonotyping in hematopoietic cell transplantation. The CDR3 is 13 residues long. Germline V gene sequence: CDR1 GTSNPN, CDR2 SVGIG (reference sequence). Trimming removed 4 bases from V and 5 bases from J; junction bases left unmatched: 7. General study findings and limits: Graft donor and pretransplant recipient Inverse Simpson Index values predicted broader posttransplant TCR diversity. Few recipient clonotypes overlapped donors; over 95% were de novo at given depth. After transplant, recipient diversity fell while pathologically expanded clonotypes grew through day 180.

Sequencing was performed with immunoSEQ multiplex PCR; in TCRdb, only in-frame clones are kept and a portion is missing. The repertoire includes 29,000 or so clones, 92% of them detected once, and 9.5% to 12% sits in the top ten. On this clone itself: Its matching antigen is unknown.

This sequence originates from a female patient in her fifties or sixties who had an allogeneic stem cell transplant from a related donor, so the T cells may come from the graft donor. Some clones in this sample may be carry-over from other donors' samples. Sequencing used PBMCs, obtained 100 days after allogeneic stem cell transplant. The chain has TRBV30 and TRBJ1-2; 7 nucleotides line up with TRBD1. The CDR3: CAWTGGLNYGYTF. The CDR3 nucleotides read TGTGCCTGGACAGGGGGGCTGAATTATGGCTACACCTTC.